This T cell receptor beta chain was retrieved from a study of shared clonotypes between healthy human individuals. Broader study findings: Naive subsets usually exceeded memory subsets in estimated richness.

Germline trimming cut 3 bases from V and 5 bases from J; bases unmatched to any gene: 8. Germline V gene sequence: CDR1 MNHNS, CDR2 SASEGT. There are 16 residues in the CDR3. The naive CD8 subset, CD45RO-negative cells positively selected for CCR7, excluded terminally differentiated effector memory CD45RA+ cells. Per the original data handling: ImmunoSEQ only sent back junction sequences with no quality scores, so filtering was done differently. Assay: immunoSEQ multiplex PCR; the TCRdb copy retains only in-frame clones and omits some. The V and J calls and clone size were taken over from that table, and D and trimming were inferred from the DNA. The sample holds 550,000 to 750,000 clones, around 95% seen once. This clone has only a few counts. What it binds is unknown.

V gene TRBV6-1 combines with J gene TRBJ2-1, with TRBD2 matching over 9 bases. This sequence was found in a woman aged 25 to 45 in good health. The source material was naive CD8+ T cells sorted from blood. Here the CDR3 reads CASSDGVAGVNNEQFF. The CDR3 nucleotides are TGTGCCAGCAGTGATGGGGTAGCGGGAGTAAACAATGAGCAGTTCTTC.